This T cell receptor (beta chain) was sequenced for a study of blood T cell repertoires in COVID-19. TCRdb's table, derived via immunoSEQ multiplex PCR, lists solely in-frame clones and lacks some. Here the sample spans about 270,000 clones, 86% being singletons. Germline V gene lookup returns CDR1 SGHRS and CDR2 YFSETQ. V lost 4 bases to trimming and J lost 0 bases; unmatched junction nucleotides: 3. The CDR3 covers 14 residues. The rearrangement joins TRBV5-1 to TRBJ1-1; 7 nucleotides match TRBD1. The sequence derives from an elderly woman with COVID-19, enrolled during active disease. What was sequenced was peripheral blood. The CDR3 region is CASSVQGMNTEAFF. CDR3 coding DNA: TGCGCCAGCAGCGTACAGGGGATGAACACTGAAGCTTTCTTT.